The sequence of this T cell receptor (beta chain) was determined in a study of T cell responses to AZD1222 COVID-19 vaccine. Study-level points and caveats: The study found Spike-specific TCR breadth and depth rose after two AZD1222 doses.

About this clone: Its antigen remains unidentified.

Libraries were prepared by immunoSEQ multiplex PCR; TCRdb keeps only in-frame clonotypes and omits some of them. The sample contains more than 95,000 clones, around 87% of which appear only once. Sequenced material: peripheral blood, taken on day 0 of AZD1222 vaccination. The origin of this receptor is an adult in good health.

The CDR3 DNA reads TGTGCCAGTAGTATAGGAACAGGGAACTATAATTCACCCCTCCACTTT. It encodes CASSIGTGNYNSPLHF. V gene TRBV19 combines with J gene TRBJ1-6; D possibly corresponds to TRBD1 (6 bases). The CDR3 runs to 16 residues. V lost 1 base and J 3 bases, leaving 10 bases between the germline ends. CDR1 and CDR2 from the germline V gene are LNHDA and SQIVND (reference sequence).